This T cell receptor (beta chain) derives from a study of beta chain features in type 1 diabetes. As for the study in general: Across all samples, about 110,000,000 sorted cells were examined. General observations from the study: Among patients, naive, central memory and Treg TCRB repertoires appeared more similar than among healthy donors. TCRB CDR3 length was moderately but significantly reduced in all four CD4+ subsets of Type 1 diabetes patients.

About this clone itself: Its antigen is still unknown.

CDR3 length: 15 residues. With 3 bases clipped from V and 4 bases from J, the junction kept 7 bases outside the gene matches. Germline CDR1 and CDR2: LNHNV and YYDKDF (reference sequence). Expressed TCRB transcripts were sequenced, since all the RNA that had been isolated was reverse transcribed. An average about 3.8 million reads came from naive, central memory and regulatory T cell samples. TCRdb's table, derived via immunoSEQ multiplex PCR, lists solely in-frame clones and lacks some. This table holds under 550,000 clones, about an eighth found once. The specimen sequenced was naive CD4+ T cells from blood. The TCR originated in a woman aged 18-35 years in good health. The genes are TRBV15 and TRBJ1-2; 8 positions match TRBD1. The CDR3 reads CATSRSGQGAYGYTF. CDR3 DNA sequence: TGTGCCACCAGCAGGTCCGGACAGGGAGCCTATGGCTACACCTTC.